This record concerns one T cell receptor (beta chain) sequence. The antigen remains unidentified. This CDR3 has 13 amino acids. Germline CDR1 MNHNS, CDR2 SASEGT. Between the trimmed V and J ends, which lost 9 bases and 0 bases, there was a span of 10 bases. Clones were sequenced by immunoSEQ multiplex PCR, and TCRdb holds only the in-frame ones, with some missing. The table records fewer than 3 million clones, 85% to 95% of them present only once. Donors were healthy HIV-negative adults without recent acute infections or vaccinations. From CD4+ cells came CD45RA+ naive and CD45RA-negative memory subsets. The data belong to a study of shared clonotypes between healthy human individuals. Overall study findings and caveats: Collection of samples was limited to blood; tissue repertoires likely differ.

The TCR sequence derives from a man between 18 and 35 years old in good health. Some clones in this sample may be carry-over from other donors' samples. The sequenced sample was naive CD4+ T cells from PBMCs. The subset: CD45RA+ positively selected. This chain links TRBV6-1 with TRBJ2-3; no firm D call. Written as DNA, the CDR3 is TGTGCCAGTCCCCCGTCGAGCACAGATACGCAGTATTTT. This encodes CASPPSSTDTQYF.